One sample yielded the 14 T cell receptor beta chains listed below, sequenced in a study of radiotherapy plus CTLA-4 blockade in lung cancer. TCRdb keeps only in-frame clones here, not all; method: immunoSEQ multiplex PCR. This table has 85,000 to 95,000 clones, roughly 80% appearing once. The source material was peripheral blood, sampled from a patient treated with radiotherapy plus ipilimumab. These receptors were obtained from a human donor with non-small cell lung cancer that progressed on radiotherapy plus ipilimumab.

CDR3 sequence (DNA): TGTGCCAGCAGTTTTACGACAGGGGGAGGAAACACCATATATTTT. Translated, it gives CASSFTTGGGNTIYF. This chain uses TRBV6-6 with TRBJ1-3; 9 bases agree with TRBD1. V trimming: 4 bases; J trimming: 4 bases; junction bases outside the gene matches: 5. The CDR3 length is 15 residues. Looked up from germline, CDR1 is MNHNY and CDR2 is SVGAGI (reference sequence).

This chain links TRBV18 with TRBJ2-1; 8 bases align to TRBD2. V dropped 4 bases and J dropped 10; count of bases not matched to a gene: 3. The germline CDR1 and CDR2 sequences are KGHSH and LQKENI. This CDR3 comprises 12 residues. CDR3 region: CASSRLAGEQFF. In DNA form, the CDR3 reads TGTGCCAGCTCACGATTAGCGGGGGAGCAGTTCTTC.

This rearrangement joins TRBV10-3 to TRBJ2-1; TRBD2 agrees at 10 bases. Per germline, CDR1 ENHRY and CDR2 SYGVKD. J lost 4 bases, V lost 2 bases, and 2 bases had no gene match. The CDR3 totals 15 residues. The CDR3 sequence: CAISEGGLAYNEQFF. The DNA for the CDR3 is TGTGCCATCAGTGAGGGGGGACTAGCGTACAATGAGCAGTTCTTC.

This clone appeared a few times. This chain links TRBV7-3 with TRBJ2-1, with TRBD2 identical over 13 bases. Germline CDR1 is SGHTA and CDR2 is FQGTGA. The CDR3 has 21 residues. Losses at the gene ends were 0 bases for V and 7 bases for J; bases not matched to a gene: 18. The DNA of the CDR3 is TGTGCCAGCAGCTTAACTCCGGGACGCGGGACTAGCGGGAATCTACGGAATGAGCAGTTCTTC. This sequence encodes CASSLTPGRGTSGNLRNEQFF. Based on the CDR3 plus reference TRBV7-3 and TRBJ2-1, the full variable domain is GAGVSQTPSNKVTEKGKYVELRCDPISGHTALYWYRQSLGQGPEFLIYFQGTGAADDSGLPNDRFFAVRPEGSVSTLKIQRTERGDSAVYLCASSLTPGRGTSGNLRNEQFFGPGTRLTVL.

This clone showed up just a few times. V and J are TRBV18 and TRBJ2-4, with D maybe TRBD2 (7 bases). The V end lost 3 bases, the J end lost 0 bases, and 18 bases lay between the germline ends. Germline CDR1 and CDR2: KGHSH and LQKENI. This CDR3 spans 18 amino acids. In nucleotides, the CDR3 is TGTGCCAGCTCACCCGGCCGGGGGGCGGAATTAGCCAAAAACATTCAGTACTTC. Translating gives CASSPGRGAELAKNIQYF. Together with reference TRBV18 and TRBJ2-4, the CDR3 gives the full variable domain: NAGVMQNPRHLVRRRGQEARLRCSPMKGHSHVYWYRQLPEEGLKFMVYLQKENIIDESGMPKERFSAEFPKEGPSILRIQQVVRGDSAAYFCASSPGRGAELAKNIQYFGAGTRLSVL.

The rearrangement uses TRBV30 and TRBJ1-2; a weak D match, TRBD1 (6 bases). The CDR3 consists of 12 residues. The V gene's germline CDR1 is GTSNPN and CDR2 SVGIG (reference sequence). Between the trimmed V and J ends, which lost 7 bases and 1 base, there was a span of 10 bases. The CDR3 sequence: CASSQGNYGYTF. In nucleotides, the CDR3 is TGTGCCTCCTCACAGGGTAACTATGGCTACACCTTC.

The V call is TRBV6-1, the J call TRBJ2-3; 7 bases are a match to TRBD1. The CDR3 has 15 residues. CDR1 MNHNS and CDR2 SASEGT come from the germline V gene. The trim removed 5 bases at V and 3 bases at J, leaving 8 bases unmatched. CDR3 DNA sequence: TGTGCCAGCAGTAAGACAGGGACATCGACAGATACGCAGTATTTT. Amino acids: CASSKTGTSTDTQYF.

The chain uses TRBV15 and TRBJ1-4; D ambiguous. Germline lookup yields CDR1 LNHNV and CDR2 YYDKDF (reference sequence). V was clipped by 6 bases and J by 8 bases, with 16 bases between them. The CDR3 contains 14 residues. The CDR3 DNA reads TGTGCCACCAGTACCGACGGGAACCCCGAAAAACTGTTTTTT. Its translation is CATSTDGNPEKLFF.

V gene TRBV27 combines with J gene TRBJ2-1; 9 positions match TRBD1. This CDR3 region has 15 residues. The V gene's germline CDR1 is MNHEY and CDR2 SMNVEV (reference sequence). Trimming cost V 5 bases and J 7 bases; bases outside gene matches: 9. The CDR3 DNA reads TGTGCCAGCAGTACACCGGGACAGGGTTTAAATGAGCAGTTCTTC. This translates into CASSTPGQGLNEQFF.

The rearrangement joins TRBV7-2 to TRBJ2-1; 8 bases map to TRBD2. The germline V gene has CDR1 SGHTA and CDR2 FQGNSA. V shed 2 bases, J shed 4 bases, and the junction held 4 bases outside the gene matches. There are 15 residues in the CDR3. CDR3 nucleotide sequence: TGTGCCAGCAGCTTAAGTAGCGGGACGTACAATGAGCAGTTCTTC. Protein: CASSLSSGTYNEQFF.

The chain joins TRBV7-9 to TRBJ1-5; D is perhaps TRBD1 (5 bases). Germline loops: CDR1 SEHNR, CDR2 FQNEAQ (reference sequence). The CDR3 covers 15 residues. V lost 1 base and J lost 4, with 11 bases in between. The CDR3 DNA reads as TGTGCCAGCAGCTTAGAAACAGGCACTAATCAGCCCCAGCATTTT. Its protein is CASSLETGTNQPQHF.

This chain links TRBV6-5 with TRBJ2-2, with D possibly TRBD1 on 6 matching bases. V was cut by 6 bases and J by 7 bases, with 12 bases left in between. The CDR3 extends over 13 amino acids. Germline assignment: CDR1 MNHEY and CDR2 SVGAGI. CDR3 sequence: CASRPQGYGELFF. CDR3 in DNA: TGTGCCAGCAGACCCCAGGGGTACGGGGAGCTGTTTTTT.

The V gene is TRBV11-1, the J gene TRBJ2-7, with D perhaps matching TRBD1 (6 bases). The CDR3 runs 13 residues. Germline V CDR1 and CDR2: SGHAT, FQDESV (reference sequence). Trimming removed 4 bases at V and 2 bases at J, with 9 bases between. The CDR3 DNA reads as TGTGCCAGCAGCTACAACAGGGCCTACGAGCAGTACTTC. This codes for CASSYNRAYEQYF.

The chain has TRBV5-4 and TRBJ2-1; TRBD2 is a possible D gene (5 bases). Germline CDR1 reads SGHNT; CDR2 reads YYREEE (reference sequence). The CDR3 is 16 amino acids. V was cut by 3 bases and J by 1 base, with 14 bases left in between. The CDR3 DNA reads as TGTGCCAGCAGCTCCCAAGAGGCGGGTTCCTACAATGAGCAGTTCTTC. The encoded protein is CASSSQEAGSYNEQFF. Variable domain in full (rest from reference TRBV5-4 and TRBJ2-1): ETGVTQSPTHLIKTRGQQVTLRCSSQSGHNTVSWYQQALGQGPQFIFQYYREEENGRGNFPPRFSGLQFPNYSSELNVNALELDDSALYLCASSSQEAGSYNEQFFGPGTRLTVL.